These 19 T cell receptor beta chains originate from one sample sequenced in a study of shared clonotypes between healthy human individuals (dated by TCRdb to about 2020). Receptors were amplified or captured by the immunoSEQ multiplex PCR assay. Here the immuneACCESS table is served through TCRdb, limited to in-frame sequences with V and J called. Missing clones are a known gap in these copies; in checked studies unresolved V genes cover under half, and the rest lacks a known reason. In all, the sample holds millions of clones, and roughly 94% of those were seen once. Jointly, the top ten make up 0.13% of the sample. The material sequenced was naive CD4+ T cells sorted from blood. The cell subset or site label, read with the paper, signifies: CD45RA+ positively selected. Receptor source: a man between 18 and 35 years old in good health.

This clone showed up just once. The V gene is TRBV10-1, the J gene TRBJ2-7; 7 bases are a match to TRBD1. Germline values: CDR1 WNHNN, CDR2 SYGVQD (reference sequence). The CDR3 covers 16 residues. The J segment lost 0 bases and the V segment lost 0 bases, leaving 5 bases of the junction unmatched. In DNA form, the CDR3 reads TGCGCCAGCAGTGAGTCCGCCGGGACAGTCTCCTACGAGCAGTACTTC. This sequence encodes CASSESAGTVSYEQYF.

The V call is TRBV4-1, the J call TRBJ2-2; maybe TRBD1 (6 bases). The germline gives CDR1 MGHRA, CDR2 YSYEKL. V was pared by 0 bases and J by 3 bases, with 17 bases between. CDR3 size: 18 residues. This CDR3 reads CASSQEGGQGLYTGELFF. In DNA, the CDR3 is TGCGCCAGCAGCCAAGAAGGCGGGCAGGGGCTTTACACCGGGGAGCTGTTTTTT.

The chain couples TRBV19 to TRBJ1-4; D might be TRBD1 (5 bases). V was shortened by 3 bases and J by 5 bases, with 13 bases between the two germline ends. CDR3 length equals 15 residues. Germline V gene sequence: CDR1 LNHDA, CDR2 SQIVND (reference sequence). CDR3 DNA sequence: TGTGCCAGTAGTATGGCGCAGGGAGGAAATGAAAAACTGTTTTTT. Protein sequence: CASSMAQGGNEKLFF.

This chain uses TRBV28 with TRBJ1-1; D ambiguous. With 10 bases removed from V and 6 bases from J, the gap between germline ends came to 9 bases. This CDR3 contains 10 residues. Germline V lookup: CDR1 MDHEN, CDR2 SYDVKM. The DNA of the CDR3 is TGTGCCACCAGGAAATCTGAAGCTTTCTTT. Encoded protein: CATRKSEAFF.

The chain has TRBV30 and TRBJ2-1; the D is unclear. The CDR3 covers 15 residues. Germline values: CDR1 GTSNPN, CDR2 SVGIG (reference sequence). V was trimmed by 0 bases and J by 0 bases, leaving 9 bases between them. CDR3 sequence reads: CAWSVLPLSYNEQFF. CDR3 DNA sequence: TGTGCCTGGAGTGTACTTCCTCTCTCCTACAATGAGCAGTTCTTC.

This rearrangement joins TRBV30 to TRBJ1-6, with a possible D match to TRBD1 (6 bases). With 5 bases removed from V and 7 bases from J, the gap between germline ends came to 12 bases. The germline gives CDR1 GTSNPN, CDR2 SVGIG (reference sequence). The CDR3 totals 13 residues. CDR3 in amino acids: CAWAGHNNSPLHF. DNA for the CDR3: TGTGCCTGGGCGGGACATAACAATTCACCCCTCCACTTT.

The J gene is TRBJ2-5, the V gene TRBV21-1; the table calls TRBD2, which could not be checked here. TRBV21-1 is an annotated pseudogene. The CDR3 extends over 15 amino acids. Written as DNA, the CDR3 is TGTGCCAGCAGCAAAACGGCTAGCGGGAGGGAGACCCAGTACTTC. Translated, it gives CASSKTASGRETQYF.

The CDR3 here is CASRQGAGANVLTF. DNA for the CDR3: TGTGCCAGTAGACAGGGGGCTGGGGCCAACGTCCTGACTTTC. The chain joins TRBV6-1 to TRBJ2-6, with TRBD1 matching over 9 bases. CDR3 length: 14 amino acids. Germline-derived CDR1 and CDR2 are MNHNS and SASEGT. The V gene end was trimmed by 9 bases and the J gene end by 2 bases; junction bases not matched to a gene: 2.

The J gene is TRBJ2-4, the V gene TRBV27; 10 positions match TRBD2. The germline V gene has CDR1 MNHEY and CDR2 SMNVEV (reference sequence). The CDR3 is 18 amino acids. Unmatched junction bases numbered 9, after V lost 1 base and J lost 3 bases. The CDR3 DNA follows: TGTGCCAGCAGTTTATTGAGTAGCGGGGGGCTGGGCAAAAACATTCAGTACTTC. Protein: CASSLLSSGGLGKNIQYF.

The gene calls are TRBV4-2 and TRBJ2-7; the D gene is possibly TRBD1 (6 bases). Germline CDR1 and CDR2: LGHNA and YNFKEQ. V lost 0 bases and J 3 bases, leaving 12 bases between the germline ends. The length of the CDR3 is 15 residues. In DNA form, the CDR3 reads TGTGCCAGCAGCCAAGAGGGCAGGGGCATCTACGAGCAGTACTTC. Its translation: CASSQEGRGIYEQYF.

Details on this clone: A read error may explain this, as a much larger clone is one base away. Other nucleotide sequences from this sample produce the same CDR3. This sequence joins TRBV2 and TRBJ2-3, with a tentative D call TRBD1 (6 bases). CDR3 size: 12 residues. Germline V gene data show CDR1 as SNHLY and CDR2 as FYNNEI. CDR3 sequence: CASRALQGTQYF. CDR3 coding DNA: TGCGCCAGCAGGGCCCTACAGGGTACGCAGTATTTT.

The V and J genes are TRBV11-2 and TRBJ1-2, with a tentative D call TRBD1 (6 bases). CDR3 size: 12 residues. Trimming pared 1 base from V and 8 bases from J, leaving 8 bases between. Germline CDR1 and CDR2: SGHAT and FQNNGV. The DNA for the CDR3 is TGTGCCAGCAGCTTAGGGGACACAGGCTACACCTTC. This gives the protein CASSLGDTGYTF.

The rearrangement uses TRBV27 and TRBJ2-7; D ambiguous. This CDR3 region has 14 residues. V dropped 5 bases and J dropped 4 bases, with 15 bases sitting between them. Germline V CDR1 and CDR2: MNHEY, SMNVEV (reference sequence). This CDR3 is CASSTYGRAYEQYF. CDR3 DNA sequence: TGTGCCAGCAGTACCTACGGGCGTGCTTACGAGCAGTACTTC.

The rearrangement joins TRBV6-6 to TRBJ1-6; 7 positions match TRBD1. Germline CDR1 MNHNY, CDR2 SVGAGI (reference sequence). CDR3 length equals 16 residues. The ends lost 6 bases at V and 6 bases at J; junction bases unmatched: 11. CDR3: CASSLLHTGVNSPLHF. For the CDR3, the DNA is TGTGCCAGCAGCCTACTCCACACAGGGGTTAATTCACCCCTCCACTTT.

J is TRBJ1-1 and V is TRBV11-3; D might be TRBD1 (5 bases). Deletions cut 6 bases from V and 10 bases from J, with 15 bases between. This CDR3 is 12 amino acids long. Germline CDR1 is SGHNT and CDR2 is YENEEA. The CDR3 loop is CASRELSRGAFF. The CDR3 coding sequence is TGTGCCAGCAGAGAACTTAGTAGGGGAGCTTTCTTT.

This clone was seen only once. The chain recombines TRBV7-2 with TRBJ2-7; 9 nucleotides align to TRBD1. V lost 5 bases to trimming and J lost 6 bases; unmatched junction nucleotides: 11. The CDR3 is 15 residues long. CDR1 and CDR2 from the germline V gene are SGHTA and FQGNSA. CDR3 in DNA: TGTGCCAGCAGCCCAGTAGCACAGGGGGCCGGCGAGCAGTACTTC. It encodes CASSPVAQGAGEQYF.

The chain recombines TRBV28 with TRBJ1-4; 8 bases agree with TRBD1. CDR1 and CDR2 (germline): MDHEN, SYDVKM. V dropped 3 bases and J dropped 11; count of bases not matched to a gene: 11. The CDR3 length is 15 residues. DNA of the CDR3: TGTGCCAGCAGTTTGCCCGGGACAGGCGCAGGCAAACTGTTTTTT. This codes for CASSLPGTGAGKLFF.

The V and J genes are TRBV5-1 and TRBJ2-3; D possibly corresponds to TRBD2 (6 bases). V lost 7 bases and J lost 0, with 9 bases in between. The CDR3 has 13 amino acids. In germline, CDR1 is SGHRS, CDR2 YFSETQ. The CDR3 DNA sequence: TGCGCCAGCGGGAGGACTAGCACAGATACGCAGTATTTT. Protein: CASGRTSTDTQYF.

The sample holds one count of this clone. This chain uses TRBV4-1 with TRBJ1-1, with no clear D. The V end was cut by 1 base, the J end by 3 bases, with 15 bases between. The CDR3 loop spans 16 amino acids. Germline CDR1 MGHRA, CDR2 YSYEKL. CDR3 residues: CASSQVAGSADTEAFF. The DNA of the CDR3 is TGCGCCAGCAGCCAAGTGGCGGGCTCTGCGGACACTGAAGCTTTCTTT.